The source of this T cell receptor (beta chain) is a study of cytomegalovirus exposure and HLA in healthy donors listed by TCRdb under 2017. Context from the whole study: According to an earlier analysis of a few hundred of the donors, about 170 million T cells yielded 95 million to 140 million unique TCR beta sequences and 276 Gb of sequence data. Typing coverage varied by locus: roughly 629-630 donors for A, B, C, DRB1 and DQB1; around 560 for DQA1; about 590 for DPA1; about 450 for DPB1. Genome-wide SNP genotypes for about 55% of the 666 donors were used in a later genetic analysis, which treated that subset as a discovery cohort. In the later analysis, no new phenotypic data were used to find candidate immune exposures; instead, reliance was placed on TCR beta sequences and their occurrence across donors. Using immunosequencing, the study profiled T cell repertoires from 666 subjects and related those repertoires to cytomegalovirus serostatus. A later analysis re-analyzed previously published TCR beta repertoires from 666 donors and added high-resolution HLA genotyping to study TCR occurrence patterns. HLA typing included class I and class II loci at four-digit resolution. To predict cytomegalovirus infection status, the study brought together high-throughput TCR immunosequencing, statistical association of individual TCRs with disease status, and machine learning. Roughly five DR-DQ haplotypes were treated as single units for association and clustering because of strong linkage in the cohort. An early release covering 550 to 700 HLA-typed donors comprised about 310 gigabases of sequencing data and around 86 million unique TCR sequences. The aim of the study was to test whether cataloging public T cell receptors could identify signatures of past pathogen exposure. Along with the approximately 700-subject first cohort, a separate validation cohort of some 130 different subjects was used. Among about 360 genotyped donors of the cohort, an average of 235,054 unique TCR beta nucleotide sequences were sequenced per donor, roughly 20% of them non-productive. Donor age, sex, ethnicity and CMV serostatus were compiled together with the repertoire data. The genetic ancestry cluster associated with self-reported Caucasian donors included roughly four fifths of the approximately 430 genotyped donors. To decide whether each TCR beta V gene segment behaved as functional or pseudogenic, an earlier analysis of over 500 of the donors relied on high-throughput TCR beta sequencing. Every repertoire in the discovery cohort had been generated on one and the same sequencing platform. Results the study describes overall, beyond this receptor: Sequencing depth was assumed to be roughly uniform across donors in the presence/absence analyses, though that assumption may not hold. Because counts were too low, roughly 18 rarely observed V segments, including chromosome 9 orphons, were left out of the earlier analysis of about 500 of the donors. This cohort had only TCR beta chains sequenced, and the lack of alpha or paired-chain data limited which features could be detected. A later analysis associated 15,000 to 20,000 TCR beta sequences with specific HLA alleles at a false discovery rate of 0.05. Correlated functional status among segregating V segments might be attributable to linkage disequilibrium, but an unknown experimental factor could not be ruled out. Because HLA typing was unavailable for some donors at each locus, only the typed subset was used in association tests. According to a later analysis, TCR association rates differed among HLA loci, with DRB1 alleles showing the most associated TCRs and HLA-C alleles showing the fewest. V-gene and J-gene trimming of TCR beta chains was associated with a missense DCLRE1C variant in a later genetic analysis, and the association was replicated in an independent cohort. In a later analysis, most CMV-associated TCR beta chains were found to appear HLA-restricted, with HLA associations seemingly driven largely by CMV exposure. According to the authors, the approach could potentially be generalized to other disease states and immunological phenotypes. Most TCR sequences were observed very rarely across donors, whereas some public TCRs were present in many individuals. A group of highly shared sequence variants was considered likely to be a technical artifact of the sequencing pipeline. Broadly in line with IMGT annotations, most TCR beta V segments showed up in productive rearrangements about 87% or about 30% of the time in an earlier analysis of around 600 of the donors. In vitro tests confirmed that three of the cytomegalovirus-associated TCR beta chains recognize cytomegalovirus antigens. The study gave a list of about 150 TCR beta chains associated with cytomegalovirus. Because the 87-base-pair reads could not distinguish some IMGT-functional V segments, including TRBV6-2 and TRBV6-3, those segments were excluded. A later analysis found that HLA-associated TCR beta chains were more clonally expanded and had lower generation probabilities than equally common non-associated chains. A later analysis reported that several top co-occurrence clusters appeared linked to parvovirus B19, influenza, CMV and Epstein-Barr virus. The classifier was reported to diagnose cytomegalovirus status with high specificity and sensitivity in both the original cohort and the validation cohort. Compared with the approximately 700-donor mean, donors in an Asian-associated ancestry cluster had fewer N-insertions in productive TCRs, according to a later genetic analysis. CMV serostatus was the only immune exposure information available for the cohort. A further reported finding was that TCR beta sequences accurately predicted the HLA-A and HLA-B alleles for most subjects in the first cohort. Assigning TCR associations to individual alleles was difficult when HLA alleles, especially DR and DQ, strongly co-occurred.

Library prep was done by the immunoSEQ multiplex PCR assay. A mixture of 60 forward primers for TCR Vbeta segments and 13 reverse primers for TCR Jbeta segments was used in the multiplex PCR. The CDR3 region of rearranged TCR beta genes was amplified from genomic DNA with a multiplex PCR assay. The amplified TCR beta libraries were sequenced on the Illumina HiSeq System as 87-base-pair reads. The study's processing was this. In a later analysis, tens of millions of unique TCR beta chains were counted across the roughly 610 repertoires, and roughly 9.9 million of these chains were shared by at least two donors. Raw reads were error-corrected and collapsed into unique sequences by a nearest-neighbor algorithm in which closely related sequences were merged to remove PCR and sequencing errors. Alignment of CDR3 sequences to IMGT reference sequences was used to assign V, D and J gene segments. For a sequence to be retained, at least a six-nucleotide match to both a V gene segment and a J gene segment was required. A rearrangement counted as productive if the CDR3 had no stop codons and remained in frame with V and J, and every other rearrangement counted as non-productive. Following IMGT convention, CDR3 was defined as the stretch from the second conserved V-encoded cysteine to the conserved J-encoded phenylalanine. In an earlier analysis of more than 550 of the donors, sequences lacking an unambiguous match to a single V gene segment were excluded. An earlier analysis of some 610 of the donors called V segments functional above 56.7% productive rearrangements and segregating when the between-donor standard deviation exceeded 5%. A statistical classification framework was developed to diagnose cytomegalovirus status using the catalog of TCR beta chain sequences. In a later analysis, V and J genes were assigned by comparing TCR nucleotide sequences against IMGT/GENE-DB human TR gene sequences. The TCRdist pipeline was used in a later analysis to assign CDR3 sequences and most-parsimonious VDJ recombination scenarios. A later analysis defined each TCR beta chain by its CDR3 amino acid sequence plus V-gene family, and excluded reads lacking a unique V-gene family. In a later analysis, approximately 640 highly shared, low-generation-probability nucleotide sequences were removed to address suspected cross-contamination and a sequencing artifact. In a later analysis, a clonal expansion index was calculated for each public chain from normalized within-repertoire ranks of inferred template counts. Generation probabilities in a later analysis came from a VDJ recombination model fitted to out-of-frame rearrangements, and those results were checked against IGoR. In a later analysis, TCR-TCR, TCR-HLA and TCR-CMV co-occurrence was scored with hypergeometric tests, and a repertoire-size bias correction was applied to TCR pairs. A later analysis estimated false discovery rates by permuting HLA or CMV assignments 20 times. In a later analysis, co-occurring TCRs were grouped using DBSCAN, with TCRdist sequence similarity added in when clustering inside HLA-allele-positive subsets. For co-occurrence clustering, repertoires with fewer than 30,000 or more than 120,000 public chains were excluded, along with about five repertoires with anomalous nucleotide sharing. TCRdb carries this immuneACCESS record with in-frame sequences only. Its versions omit some clonotypes, under half of them owing to an unresolved V gene in the studies checked, with the rest unexplained. V and J calls and clone size are those listed in that table; D and trimming were worked out from the DNA. Recorded for this sample are about 89,000 clones; over 60% of them occurred a single time. 3.7% of the sample is taken by the ten largest.

Per the germline V gene, SGHVS is the CDR1 and FNYEAQ is the CDR2. Counted from cysteine to phenylalanine, this CDR3 has 16 amino acids. CDR3 DNA is the only sequence kept; it has 48 bases, read in frame from the first base. In regard to this clone: The target of this receptor is not known. Germline and junction disagree at one end, which may indicate a read error.

In total, more than 500 healthy bone marrow donors made up the cohort. At the time of sampling, all cohort members were nominally healthy, though unrecorded immune exposures were likely present. The donor tested CMV seronegative and was one of the 352 seronegative cohort members. Each donor provided a peripheral blood sample, and peripheral blood mononuclear cells were used for TCR beta sequencing. The Qiagen DNeasy Blood Extraction Kit was used to extract genomic DNA from the blood cell samples. The TCR comes from a man aged 25 to 40 in good health and CMV-seronegative. The rearrangement combines TRBV7-6 with TRBJ2-1; a stretch of 12 junction bases matches TRBD2. Sequenced input: PBMCs. The nucleotide sequence reads as follows: TGTGCCAGCAGCTCCCGTGGACTAGCGGGGTACAAGGAGCAGTTCTTC. Its coded protein is CASSSRGLAGYKEQFF.